The sequence of this T cell receptor (beta chain) was determined in a study of T cells in Graves' hyperthyroidism and ophthalmopathy (dated by TCRdb to 2018 to 2020). With respect to the entire study: Peripheral blood was sampled at the time of initial diagnosis, prior to any treatment. TCR V-J signatures able to tell the groups apart were searched for in a discovery cohort of 95 to 100 patients, of whom 43 had Graves' ophthalmopathy and roughly 58 had stable Graves' hyperthyroidism. Prospective prediction of ophthalmopathy was tested in an independent validation cohort of fewer than 20 hyperthyroidism patients and 15 to 17 patients who later progressed to ophthalmopathy. The 75 to 100 discovery patients were randomly split 7:3 into training and test sets. In addition, the study compared T-cell repertoires in thyroid tissue and in blood from a handful of Graves' hyperthyroidism patients. Following sampling, methimazole starting at 30 mg daily was given to hyperthyroidism patients, and high-dose intravenous methylprednisolone was given to ophthalmopathy patients. The paper describes TCR Vbeta CDR3 sequencing of 130 to 150 peripheral blood samples, made up of 43 ophthalmopathy patients, approximately 73 hyperthyroidism patients and roughly 17 progressor patients.

The TCR beta CDR3 regions were amplified from the RNA transcripts. The TCR CDR3 was subjected to a first round of RT-PCR using the HTBI primer set and the Qiagen OneStep RT-PCR kit. Libraries were constructed in a second round of multiplex PCR, after which size selection and purification were performed. The libraries were sequenced on an Illumina HiSeq2000 using paired-end 100 bp reads. Per the authors' processing: SOAPnuke was used to process the raw data, throwing out any read that contained adapters or uncalled bases, had a mean Phred below 15, or lacked an exact constant-primer or identifier match. High-quality paired reads were merged using COPE v1.2.5, and each unique nucleotide sequence was defined as a clonotype. MiTCR v1.1 was used to align clonotypes to the IMGT TRBV, TRBD and TRBJ reference segments. Analysis was restricted to V-J combinations with a frequency above 0.0001, which covered approximately 99% of repertoires. The TCS score was defined as F50 (clonal expansion) divided by E x V (chaos), with BLOSUM62-based TCRdist calculated between CDR3 peptides within each V-J. Welch's t-statistics and random forest reduced 500 to 550 V-J features to under 15, which were used in a naive Bayes classifier (R e1071). In-frame beta chains were kept once TCRdb had trimmed the public reads at Q25 with fastp and called clones with MiXCR. One record per CDR3 amino acid sequence lists the most common genes and DNA. The V and J calls were determined by TCRdb, not by the authors. The sample includes hundreds of thousands of distinct CDR3 sequences, with around 20% observed a single time. Together, the top ten hold approximately 16% of the sample.

Hyperthyroidism patients were newly diagnosed, with disease duration under 2 months, and aged 18 to 65 years. Any patient with an uncontrolled infection, another autoimmune disease, pregnancy or lactation was excluded. Diagnoses relied on clinical symptoms, serum thyroxine and TRAb, thyroid ultrasound and orbital computed tomography. Blood from progressor patients was collected at the time of first diagnosis with hyperthyroidism, before any ophthalmopathy symptoms had appeared. PBMCs were separated from roughly 10 ml of fresh peripheral blood using Ficoll-Paque density gradient centrifugation. Patients classed as progressors first received a Graves' hyperthyroidism diagnosis and then went on to develop ophthalmopathy during follow-up. Trizol reagent was used to extract total RNA, and RNA quality was then checked on an Agilent 2100 Bioanalyzer. Based on the germline V gene (reference sequence), the CDR1 and CDR2 sequences are SEHNR and FQNEAQ. Trimming accounts for 4 bases at V and 6 bases at J, while the number of junction bases matched to no gene is 12. The CDR3, from cysteine to phenylalanine, totals 16 residues. The only DNA kept is the CDR3, 48 bases in frame from the first base.

The full study reports these points: In validation, progression to ophthalmopathy was predicted by the model with about 70% sensitivity and 72% to 80% specificity, a median of roughly six months before onset. Most expanded thyroid clonotypes (frequency above 0.001) were also found in blood, which suggests that blood repertoires may mirror thyroid immune responses. No statistical method was used to fix the sample size in advance, and group allocation was not hidden from the investigators. Ophthalmopathy was separated from stable hyperthyroidism by a 13 V-J signature model, with about 88% sensitivity and 81% to 82% specificity obtained in cross-validation and 80%/75% obtained in testing.

This clonotype was detected many times. This clone's antigen is unknown. No much larger clone is present one base from it, and per-base qualities are unavailable. The V and J segments used are TRBV7-9 and TRBJ2-3, and TRBD1 aligns with 8 junction nucleotides. The sample was blood. The sequence came from a woman in her forties or fifties with Graves' hyperthyroidism that later progressed to Graves' ophthalmopathy. The DNA reads as follows: TGTGCCAGCAGCTCTCCCAGGGGGCCCGGCTTGGATACGCAGTATTTT. This gives the protein CASSSPRGPGLDTQYF.